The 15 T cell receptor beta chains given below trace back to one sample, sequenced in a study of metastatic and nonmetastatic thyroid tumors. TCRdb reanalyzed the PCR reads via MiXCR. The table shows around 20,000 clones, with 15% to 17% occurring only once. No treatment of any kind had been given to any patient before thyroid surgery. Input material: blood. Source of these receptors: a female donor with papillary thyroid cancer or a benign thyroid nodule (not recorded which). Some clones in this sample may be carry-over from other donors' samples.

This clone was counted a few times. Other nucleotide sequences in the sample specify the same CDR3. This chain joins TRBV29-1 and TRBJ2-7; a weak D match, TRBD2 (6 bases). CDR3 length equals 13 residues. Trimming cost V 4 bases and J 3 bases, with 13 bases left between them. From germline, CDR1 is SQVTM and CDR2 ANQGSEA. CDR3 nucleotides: TGCAGCGTTGCGACTAGTGGGAACTACGAGCAGTACTTC. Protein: CSVATSGNYEQYF.

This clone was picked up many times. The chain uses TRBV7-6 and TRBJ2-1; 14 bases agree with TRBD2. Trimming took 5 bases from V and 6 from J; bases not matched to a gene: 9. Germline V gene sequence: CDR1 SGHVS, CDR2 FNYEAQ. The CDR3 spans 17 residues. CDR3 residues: CASSRSGLAGGVNEQFF. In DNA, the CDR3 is TGTGCCAGCAGCCGCAGCGGACTAGCGGGAGGAGTCAATGAGCAGTTCTTC.

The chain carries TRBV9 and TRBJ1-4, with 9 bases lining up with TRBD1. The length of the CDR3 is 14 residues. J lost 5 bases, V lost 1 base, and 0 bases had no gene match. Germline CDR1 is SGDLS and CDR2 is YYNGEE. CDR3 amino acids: CASSVTGGNEKLFF. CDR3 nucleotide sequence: TGTGCCAGCAGCGTAACAGGGGGCAATGAAAAACTGTTTTTT. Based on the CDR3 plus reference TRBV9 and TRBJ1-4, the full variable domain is DSGVTQTPKHLITATGQRVTLRCSPRSGDLSVYWYQQSLDQGLQFLIQYYNGEERAKGNILERFSAQQFPDLHSELNLSSLELGDSALYFCASSVTGGNEKLFFGSGTQLSVL.

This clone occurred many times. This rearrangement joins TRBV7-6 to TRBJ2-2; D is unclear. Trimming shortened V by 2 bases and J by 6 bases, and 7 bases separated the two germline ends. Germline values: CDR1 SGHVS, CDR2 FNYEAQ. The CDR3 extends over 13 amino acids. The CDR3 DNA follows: TGTGCCAGCAGCTTACGGTCATCCGGGGAGCTGTTTTTT. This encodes CASSLRSSGELFF.

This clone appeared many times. The CDR3: CASSRGTDTSYEQYF. The CDR3 bases are TGCGCCAGCAGCCGCGGGACAGATACTTCCTACGAGCAGTACTTC. This chain links TRBV4-1 with TRBJ2-7; D perhaps matches TRBD1 (7 bases). V lost 4 bases, J lost 1 base, and 14 bases lay in between. This CDR3 has 15 residues. The germline V gene encodes CDR1 MGHRA and CDR2 YSYEKL.

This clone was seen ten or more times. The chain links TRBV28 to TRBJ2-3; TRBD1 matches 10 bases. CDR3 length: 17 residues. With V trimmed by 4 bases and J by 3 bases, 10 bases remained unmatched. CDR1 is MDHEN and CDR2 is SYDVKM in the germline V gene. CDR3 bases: TGTGCCAGCAGTTCTCCCACTGGACAGGGGGGGACAGATACGCAGTATTTT. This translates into CASSSPTGQGGTDTQYF.

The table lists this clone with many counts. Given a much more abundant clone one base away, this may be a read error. CDR3 in DNA: TGTGCCAGCAGACGGTCGGACGGCCTTGGGGGCTGCACCTTC. This gives the protein CASRRSDGLGGCTF. This chain joins TRBV6-1 and TRBJ1-2; D is perhaps TRBD1 (6 bases). This CDR3 has 14 amino acids. Per germline, CDR1 MNHNS and CDR2 SASEGT.

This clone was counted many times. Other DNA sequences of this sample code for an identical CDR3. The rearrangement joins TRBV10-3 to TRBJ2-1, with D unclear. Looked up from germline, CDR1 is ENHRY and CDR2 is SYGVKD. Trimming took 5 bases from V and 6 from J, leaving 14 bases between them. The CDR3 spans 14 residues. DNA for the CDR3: TGTGCCATCAGTTCGGGTTTACCCGTCAATGAGCAGTTCTTC. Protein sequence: CAISSGLPVNEQFF.

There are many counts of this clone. CDR3: CASSLAGGVDTQYF. CDR3 DNA sequence: TGTGCCAGCAGTCTAGCGGGAGGTGTGGATACGCAGTATTTT. This chain uses TRBV7-3 with TRBJ2-3, with TRBD2 identical over 11 bases. Germline CDR1 SGHTA, CDR2 FQGTGA. The V segment lost 6 bases and the J segment 6 bases; nucleotides outside the gene matches: 5. The CDR3 is 14 amino acids. Full variable domain (outside the CDR3, taken from reference TRBV7-3 and TRBJ2-3): GAGVSQTPSNKVTEKGKYVELRCDPISGHTALYWYRQSLGQGPEFLIYFQGTGAADDSGLPNDRFFAVRPEGSVSTLKIQRTERGDSAVYLCASSLAGGVDTQYFGPGTRLTVL.

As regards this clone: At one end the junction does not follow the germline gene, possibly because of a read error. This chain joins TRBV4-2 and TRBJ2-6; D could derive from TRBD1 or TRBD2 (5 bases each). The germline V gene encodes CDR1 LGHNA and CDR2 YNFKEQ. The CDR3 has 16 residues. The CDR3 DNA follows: TGTGCCAGCAGCCGAGGGGCCAGCTCTGGGGCCAATGTCCTGACTTTC. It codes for CASSRGASSGANVLTF.

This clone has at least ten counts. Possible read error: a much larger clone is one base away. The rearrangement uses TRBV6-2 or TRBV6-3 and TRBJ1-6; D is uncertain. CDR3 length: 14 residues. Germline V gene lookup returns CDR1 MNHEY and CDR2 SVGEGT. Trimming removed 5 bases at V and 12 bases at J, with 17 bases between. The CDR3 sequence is CASSAQTGYRPLHF. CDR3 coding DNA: TGTGCCAGCAGTGCACAGACGGGCTACCGACCCCTCCACTTT.

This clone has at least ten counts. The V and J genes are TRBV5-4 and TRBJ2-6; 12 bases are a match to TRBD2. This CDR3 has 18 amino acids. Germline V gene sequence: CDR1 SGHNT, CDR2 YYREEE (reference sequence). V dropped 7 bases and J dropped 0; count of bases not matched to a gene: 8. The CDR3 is CASHGTSGSPSGANVLTF. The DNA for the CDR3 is TGTGCCAGCCACGGGACTAGCGGGTCCCCCTCTGGGGCCAACGTCCTGACTTTC.

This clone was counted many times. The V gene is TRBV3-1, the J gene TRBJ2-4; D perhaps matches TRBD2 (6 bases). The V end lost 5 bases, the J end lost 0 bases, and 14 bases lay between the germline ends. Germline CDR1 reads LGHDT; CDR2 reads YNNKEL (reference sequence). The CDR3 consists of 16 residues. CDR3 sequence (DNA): TGTGCCAGCAGCAACCTGGGGGGACTAGCCAAAAACATTCAGTACTTC. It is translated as CASSNLGGLAKNIQYF. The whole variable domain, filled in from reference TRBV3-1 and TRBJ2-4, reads DTAVSQTPKYLVTQMGNDKSIKCEQNLGHDTMYWYKQDSKKFLKIMFSYNNKELIINETVPNRFSPKSPDKAHLNLHINSLELGDSAVYFCASSNLGGLAKNIQYFGAGTRLSVL.

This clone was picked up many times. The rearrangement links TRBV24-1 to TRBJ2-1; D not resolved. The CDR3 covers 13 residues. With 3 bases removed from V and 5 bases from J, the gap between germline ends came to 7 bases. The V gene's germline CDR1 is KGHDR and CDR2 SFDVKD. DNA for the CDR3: TGTGCCACCAGTGATGTGAATGACAATGAGCAGTTCTTC. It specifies CATSDVNDNEQFF.

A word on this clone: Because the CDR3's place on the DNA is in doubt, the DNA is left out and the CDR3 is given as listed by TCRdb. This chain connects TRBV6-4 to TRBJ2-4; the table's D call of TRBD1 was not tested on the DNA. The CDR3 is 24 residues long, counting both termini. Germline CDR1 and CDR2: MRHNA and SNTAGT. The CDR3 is CASSLGELGEQYFGPGREGNIQYF.